These 8 T cell receptor beta chains were all obtained from the same sample, sequenced in a study of vaccination effects on CD4 cells after COVID-19. Sequencing was performed with immunoSEQ multiplex PCR; in TCRdb, only in-frame clones are kept and a portion is missing. The table lists tens of thousands of clones, around 81% of them singletons, with around 1.3% in the top ten. Sequencing was preceded by expansion of antigen-specific CD4+ T cells with viral peptide pools in the ViraFEST assay. After roughly 11 days in culture, the CD4+ T cells were isolated. The cohort was immunized with two doses of either the BNT162b2 or mRNA-1273 vaccine. The antigens these receptors bind are not known. The sequenced sample was CD4+ T cells from PBMCs cultured with HCoV-229E spike peptides, obtained after COVID-19 vaccination. These receptors all stem from a human donor who received a COVID-19 vaccine.

This sequence joins TRBV2 and TRBJ2-1; D call uncertain. The germline CDR1 and CDR2 sequences are SNHLY and FYNNEI. V was trimmed by 2 bases and J by 4 bases, leaving 6 bases between them. The CDR3 consists of 13 residues. The CDR3 is CASSESTYNEQFF. The CDR3, as DNA: TGTGCCAGCAGTGAAAGCACTTACAATGAGCAGTTCTTC.

The gene calls are TRBV18 and TRBJ2-3; possible D gene TRBD1, 6 bases. The V gene's germline CDR1 is KGHSH and CDR2 LQKENI. V lost 6 bases, J lost 5 bases, and 18 bases lay in between. The CDR3 contains 15 residues. Here the CDR3 reads CASSGVRGSEDTQYF. CDR3 coding DNA: TGTGCCAGCTCCGGGGTGAGGGGGAGCGAAGATACGCAGTATTTT.

J is TRBJ2-3 and V is TRBV5-1; weak D call: TRBD2 (5 bases). Germline-derived CDR1 and CDR2 are SGHRS and YFSETQ. The V and J ends lost 5 bases and 0 bases respectively, with 10 bases between them. The CDR3 contains 14 residues. The CDR3 region is CASRTGKSTDTQYF. As DNA, the CDR3 is TGCGCCAGCAGAACGGGGAAGAGCACAGATACGCAGTATTTT.

This chain connects TRBV28 to TRBJ1-2; maybe TRBD1 (5 bases). The V gene lost 1 base and the J gene lost 7 bases, with 13 bases spanning the gap. Germline assignment: CDR1 MDHEN and CDR2 SYDVKM. This CDR3 is built from 14 residues. CDR3 bases: TGTGCCAGCAGTTTATCAGGGAGTCTGGGTGGCTACACCTTC. Translating gives CASSLSGSLGGYTF.

This chain connects TRBV28 to TRBJ2-1, with D perhaps TRBD1 (6 bases). The germline V gene has CDR1 MDHEN and CDR2 SYDVKM. Trimming removed 6 bases at V and 7 bases at J, with 13 bases between. The CDR3 has 13 amino acids. The CDR3 here is CASRGTGRNEQFF. Here the CDR3 DNA reads TGTGCCAGCAGGGGCACAGGGCGGAATGAGCAGTTCTTC.

This chain links TRBV6-6 with TRBJ2-7; tentative D call: TRBD1 (6 bases). The germline CDR1 and CDR2 sequences are MNHNY and SVGAGI (reference sequence). V dropped 6 bases and J dropped 3 bases, with 12 bases sitting between them. The CDR3 is 13 amino acids. The CDR3 region has the DNA TGTGCCAGCAGGGCCGGGACAAACTACGAGCAGTACGTC. Translation gives CASRAGTNYEQYV.

In this sample, this clone turned up a few times. The chain combines TRBV5-6 with TRBJ2-7; 9 nucleotides line up with TRBD1. The CDR3 loop spans 15 amino acids. Germline-derived CDR1 and CDR2 are SGHDT and YYEEEE. The trim removed 0 bases at V and 7 bases at J, leaving 8 bases unmatched. The CDR3 region is CASSLGGWTGVEQYV. The CDR3 nucleotides are TGTGCCAGCAGCTTGGGGGGGTGGACAGGGGTAGAGCAGTACGTC.

Only a few counts were recorded for this clone. The genes are TRBV7-3 and TRBJ2-3; possibly TRBD1 for D (5 bases). Per the germline V gene, CDR1 is SGHTA and CDR2 is FQGTGA. Trimming removed 2 bases from V and 5 bases from J, with 8 bases in between. The CDR3 is made up of 13 amino acids. CDR3: CASSLLTVDTQYF. The CDR3 region has the DNA TGTGCCAGCAGCTTATTGACAGTAGATACGCAGTATTTT.